The rows below give T cell receptor beta chains drawn from one sample of a study of cytomegalovirus exposure and HLA in healthy donors. Profiled with immunoSEQ multiplex PCR; TCRdb holds only in-frame clones, not every one. The sample records 100,000 or so clones, just under 75% being singletons. The source material was PBMCs. The receptors were sampled from a human donor in good health. CDR3s leave out the opening cysteine and the closing phenylalanine or tryptophan.

j_call v_call cdr3_aa
TRBJ1-2 TRBV6-5 ASSVDRGILYGYT
TRBJ1-3 TRBV2 ARQDRERNTIY
TRBJ2-1 TRBV5-1 ASSLPRLATYNEQF
TRBJ1-2 TRBV2 ASSANLGYGYT
TRBJ1-5 TRBV19 ASSVGGAGNQPQH
TRBJ2-3 TRBV7-2 ASSPSLDTQY
TRBJ2-7 TRBV5-4 ASSEYGLRVYEQY
TRBJ2-2 TRBV6-4 ASSVLAGAVGELF
TRBJ1-2 TRBV13 ASHRDDYGYT
TRBJ2-7 TRBV19 ASSASGTGLKEQY
TRBJ1-6 TRBV7-8 ASSLAWGQAGSPLH